The clone carrying this T cell receptor (beta chain) turned up a few times. Its antigen is not known. This specimen belongs to a study of molecular identifiers for immune sequencing clone quantification. Study context: RNA, taken in replicates from roughly 21,000 or 96,000 naive CD8 cells, was split five ways, with four sequenced.

Each CDR3 protein gets one entry after TCRdb re-called the PCR reads with MiXCR. The sample contains approximately 670,000 distinct CDR3 sequences, less than 20% of which appear only once. Whole-study findings and limits: In a background of around 970,000 naive cells, spiked Jurkat TCR RNA from one cell was reportedly detectable. Over 99% of CMV-specific effector molecules, but under 1% of naive ones, were in clones above 20 copies.

A CD8+CD4-CCR7+CD45RA+ phenotype served as the sorting definition for naive CD8 T cells. The source is a human donor in good health. Some libraries in this study had Jurkat cell RNA spiked in. The sample comprised naive CD8+ T cells from blood, with Jurkat cell RNA spiked in. Described subset: FACS-sorted CD8+CD4-CCR7+CD45RA+ naive T cells.

CDR3 sequence: CASTLMTGGYGYTF. The CDR3 DNA is TGTGCCAGTACCCTAATGACAGGCGGCTATGGCTACACCTTC. J is TRBJ1-2 and V is TRBV19, with D perhaps matching TRBD1 (6 bases). The CDR3 runs to 14 residues. CDR1 LNHDA and CDR2 SQIVND come from the germline V gene (reference sequence). Trimming removed 7 bases at V and 4 bases at J, with 16 bases between.